This is a list of T cell receptor beta chains from one sample in a study of identical twins. MiXCR, applied by TCRdb to the 5' RACE reads, yields one record per CDR3 protein. The table records a few hundred thousand distinct CDR3 sequences, 9% to 10% of them present only once. This same sample was also part of a study on yellow fever vaccine responses in identical twins.

Specimen: PBMCs. The source of these receptors is a woman aged 18-30 years in good health. Each CDR3 is given with its conserved first and last residue. A D gene is named only where the DNA matches it firmly. Not all rows give a size; the values are once, few, many and, for expanded clones, a class.

J	D	V	size	CDR3	DNA
TRBJ2-1	TRBD1	TRBV10-3	-	CAIGDRDRSGNEQFF	TGTGCCATCGGTGACCGGGACAGGTCTGGAAATGAGCAGTTCTTC
TRBJ1-4	-	TRBV3-1	many	CASSHPILGRNNEKLFF	TGTGCCAGCAGCCATCCAATTCTTGGACGGAATAATGAAAAACTGTTTTTT
TRBJ2-4	-	TRBV4-3	many	CASSQGAGAKNIQYF	TGCGCCAGCAGCCAAGGGGCCGGAGCCAAAAACATTCAGTACTTC
TRBJ2-7	TRBD1	TRBV6-2/TRBV6-3	-	CASSGDGQAKQYF	TGTGCCAGCAGCGGCGATGGACAGGCTAAGCAGTACTTC
TRBJ2-3	TRBD2	TRBV12-3/TRBV12-4	many	CASSRSGSADTQYF	TGTGCCAGCAGTAGAAGCGGGAGCGCAGATACGCAGTATTTT
TRBJ2-7	TRBD1	TRBV7-6	few	CASSPHPSWDSSYEQYF	TGTGCCAGCAGCCCTCATCCATCCTGGGACAGCTCCTACGAGCAGTACTTC
TRBJ1-2	-	TRBV28	-	CASRPGHNYGYTF	TGTGCCAGCAGGCCGGGACACAACTATGGCTACACCTTC
TRBJ2-2	-	TRBV4-2	-	CASSQSRGTGELFF	TGTGCCAGCAGCCAGAGCAGGGGAACCGGGGAGCTGTTTTTT
TRBJ2-7	-	TRBV10-2	-	CASSEPEGQYF	TGCGCCAGCAGTGAGCCTGAAGGGCAGTACTTC
TRBJ2-1	-	TRBV20-1	-	CSARMDNEQFF	TGCAGTGCTAGAATGGACAATGAGCAGTTCTTC
TRBJ2-1	-	TRBV12-3/TRBV12-4	many	CASSPHGTNEQFF	TGTGCCAGCAGTCCACACGGAACCAATGAGCAGTTCTTC
TRBJ2-5	-	TRBV18	many	CASSPFGAAQETQYF	TGTGCCAGCTCACCGTTTGGGGCAGCCCAAGAGACCCAGTACTTC
TRBJ2-5	-	TRBV7-9	few	CASSLPLTAQETQYF	TGTGCCAGCAGCCTCCCCCTGACAGCCCAAGAGACCCAGTACTTC
TRBJ2-5	TRBD2	TRBV4-2	-	CASSQAGGRAPEETQYF	TGTGCCAGCAGCCAGGCGGGAGGCCGGGCCCCTGAAGAGACCCAGTACTTC
TRBJ2-5	-	TRBV20-1	few	CSASPTDGRVVQETQYF	TGCAGTGCTAGCCCTACAGACGGACGAGTCGTTCAAGAGACCCAGTACTTC
TRBJ2-2	-	TRBV10-3	many	CAASVVDVGELFF	TGTGCCGCCAGCGTCGTTGATGTCGGGGAGCTGTTTTTT
TRBJ2-1	-	TRBV15	-	CATSRVPERVNEQFF	TGTGCCACCAGCAGAGTCCCAGAGCGAGTCAATGAGCAGTTCTTC
TRBJ2-7	-	TRBV6-2/TRBV6-3	many	CASSYLAGSSYEQYF	TGTGCCAGCAGTTACCTCGCGGGAAGCTCCTACGAGCAGTACTTC
TRBJ2-5	-	TRBV11-2	few	CASSLGHGGGETQYF	TGTGCCAGCAGCTTAGGGCACGGGGGCGGTGAGACCCAGTACTTC
TRBJ2-7	TRBD1	TRBV14	-	CASSQNPGQGTYEQYF	TGTGCCAGCAGCCAGAACCCGGGACAGGGAACCTACGAGCAGTACTTC
TRBJ2-7	-	TRBV7-9	-	CASSLARDRSSYEQYF	TGTGCCAGCAGCTTAGCAAGAGACAGGAGCTCCTACGAGCAGTACTTC
TRBJ1-1	TRBD1	TRBV12-3/TRBV12-4	-	CASSQTGGNTEAFF	TGTGCCAGCAGTCAGACAGGGGGAAACACTGAAGCTTTCTTT
TRBJ2-1	TRBD2	TRBV5-4	-	CASSAPRAGGSYEQFF	TGTGCCAGCAGCGCACCCAGGGCGGGGGGGTCTTATGAGCAGTTCTTC
TRBJ1-4	-	TRBV27	many	CASSFQGREKLFF	TGTGCCAGCAGTTTCCAGGGGCGGGAAAAACTGTTTTTT
TRBJ2-1	-	TRBV29-1	-	CSVAGVGAGGQFF	TGCAGCGTTGCCGGAGTCGGCGCCGGCGGGCAGTTCTTC
TRBJ2-2	TRBD2	TRBV5-1	few	CASYTSGRAPGELFF	TGCGCCAGCTACACTAGCGGGAGGGCCCCCGGGGAGCTGTTTTTT
TRBJ2-7	-	TRBV4-3	many	CASSQDSGQSYEQYF	TGCGCCAGCAGCCAAGATTCCGGGCAGTCCTACGAGCAGTACTTC
TRBJ2-1	-	TRBV29-1	-	CSVDFGQGYNEQFF	-
TRBJ2-7	TRBD1	TRBV5-6	-	CASSRTGGASYEQYF	TGTGCCAGCTCGCGGACAGGGGGGGCATCCTACGAGCAGTACTTC
TRBJ1-5	-	TRBV6-2/TRBV6-3	many	CASRRDGVNNQPQHF	TGTGCCAGCAGGCGGGACGGGGTCAACAATCAGCCCCAGCATTTT
TRBJ2-1	TRBD2	TRBV12-3/TRBV12-4	-	CASSPLGLAGLYEQFF	TGTGCCAGCAGTCCCCTAGGACTAGCGGGATTATATGAGCAGTTCTTC
TRBJ2-3	-	TRBV20-1	-	CSADDWTAMRDTQYF	TGCAGTGCTGACGACTGGACAGCGATGCGAGATACGCAGTATTTT
TRBJ2-7	TRBD2	TRBV5-1	few	CASSLSMTSFSYEQYF	TGCGCCAGCAGCTTGAGTATGACTAGCTTCTCCTACGAGCAGTACTTC
TRBJ2-3	TRBD2	TRBV15	many	CATSRDLHGLAGGKTQYF	TGTGCCACCAGCAGAGATTTACACGGACTAGCGGGAGGAAAGACGCAGTATTTT
TRBJ2-7	-	TRBV7-9	few	CASSLGRGLSDEQYF	TGTGCCAGCAGCTTGGGCCGAGGCCTTAGCGACGAGCAGTACTTC
TRBJ2-3	TRBD2	TRBV10-2	few	CASSVRTSGGARDTQYF	TGCGCCAGCAGTGTCCGGACTAGCGGGGGGGCAAGAGATACGCAGTATTTT
TRBJ2-7	-	TRBV20-1	few	CSAGRDGPPYEQYF	TGCAGTGCTGGCCGGGACGGACCTCCCTACGAGCAGTACTTC
TRBJ2-7	-	TRBV10-1	-	CASNIREQQYF	TGCGCCAGCAATATTCGGGAGCAGCAGTACTTC
TRBJ2-5	TRBD2	TRBV24-1	-	CATSDRIAGGGETQYF	TGTGCCACCAGTGATAGGATAGCGGGAGGCGGTGAGACCCAGTACTTC
TRBJ2-1	-	TRBV4-1	few	CASSQGLAEQFF	TGCGCCAGCAGCCAAGGACTGGCCGAGCAGTTCTTC
TRBJ1-2	TRBD1	TRBV6-1	many	CASTSWGTGVLGGYTF	TGTGCCAGCACCAGCTGGGGGACAGGGGTTCTCGGTGGCTACACCTTC
TRBJ2-7	TRBD1	TRBV20-1	-	CSAGLPDRANSYEQYF	TGCAGTGCTGGGCTCCCGGACAGGGCGAACTCCTACGAGCAGTACTTC
TRBJ1-6	-	TRBV9	many	CASSVGESSYNSPLHF	TGTGCCAGCAGCGTAGGGGAGAGCTCCTATAATTCACCCCTCCACTTT
TRBJ2-7	-	TRBV19	-	CASSIQGGTYEQYF	TGTGCCAGTAGTATACAAGGGGGGACCTACGAGCAGTACTTC
TRBJ2-7	-	TRBV7-9	few	CASSLASEGVQYF	TGTGCCAGCAGCTTAGCGTCAGAAGGGGTGCAGTACTTC
TRBJ1-1	-	TRBV2	-	CASSDGQTEAFF	TGTGCCAGCAGTGATGGACAGACTGAAGCTTTCTTT
TRBJ2-1	-	TRBV20-1	many	CSSPPPGSRNEQFF	TGCAGTTCCCCCCCCCCCGGGAGCCGAAATGAGCAGTTCTTC
TRBJ2-3	-	TRBV29-1	few	CSAGHINTDTQYF	TGCAGCGCTGGACACATAAACACAGATACGCAGTATTTT
TRBJ2-3	-	TRBV4-3	few	CASSQDGAKDTQYF	TGCGCCAGCAGCCAAGACGGGGCGAAGGATACGCAGTATTTT
TRBJ2-7	-	TRBV10-3	-	CAISDRGGQYF	TGTGCCATCAGTGATCGGGGAGGGCAGTACTTC
TRBJ2-1	TRBD1	TRBV11-2	-	CASSVTGYSYNEQFF	TGTGCCAGCAGCGTGACAGGGTACTCCTACAATGAGCAGTTCTTC